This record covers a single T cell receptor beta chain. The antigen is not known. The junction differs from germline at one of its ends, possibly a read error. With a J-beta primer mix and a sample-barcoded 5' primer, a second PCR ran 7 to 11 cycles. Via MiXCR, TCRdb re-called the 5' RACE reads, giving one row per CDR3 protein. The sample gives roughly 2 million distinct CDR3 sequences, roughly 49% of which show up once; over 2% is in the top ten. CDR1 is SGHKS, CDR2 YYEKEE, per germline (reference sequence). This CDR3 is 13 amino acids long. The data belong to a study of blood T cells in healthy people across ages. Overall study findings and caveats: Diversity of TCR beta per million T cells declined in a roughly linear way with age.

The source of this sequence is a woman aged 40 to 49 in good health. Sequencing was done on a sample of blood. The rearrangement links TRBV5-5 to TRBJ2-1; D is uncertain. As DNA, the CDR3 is TGTGCCGGCAGCTTGAGTACCTACAATGAGCAGTTCTTC. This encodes CAGSLSTYNEQFF.